This TCR beta chain stems from a study of identical twins. Study-wide results and limits: Interpretation of the results relied on cross-sectional statistical analysis and not on following the same donors.

TCRdb passed the 5' RACE reads through MiXCR, listing each CDR3 protein once. Here the sample spans more than 600,000 distinct CDR3 sequences, about 20% being singletons. Worth noting for this clonotype: Antigen unknown.

The CDR3 runs 14 residues. In germline, CDR1 is SGHAT, CDR2 FQNNGV. Trimming removed 5 bases from V and 2 bases from J, with 11 bases in between. The sample was also reused in another study, on T cells expressing NK-cell markers. That study reports: Beta-chain profiling covered CD3+CD56+NKG2C+, CD3+CD56+NKG2C- and CD3+CD56-NKG2C+ sorted subsets. In a few donors, dominant clonotypes made up about 25-65% of CD3+CD56-NKG2C+ cells.

V is TRBV11-2 and J is TRBJ2-3; no clear D. The receptor was isolated from a young woman in good health. The specimen sequenced was PBMCs. In DNA form, the CDR3 reads TGTGCCAGCAGCCCACGGCGGACCACAGATACGCAGTATTTT. This encodes CASSPRRTTDTQYF.